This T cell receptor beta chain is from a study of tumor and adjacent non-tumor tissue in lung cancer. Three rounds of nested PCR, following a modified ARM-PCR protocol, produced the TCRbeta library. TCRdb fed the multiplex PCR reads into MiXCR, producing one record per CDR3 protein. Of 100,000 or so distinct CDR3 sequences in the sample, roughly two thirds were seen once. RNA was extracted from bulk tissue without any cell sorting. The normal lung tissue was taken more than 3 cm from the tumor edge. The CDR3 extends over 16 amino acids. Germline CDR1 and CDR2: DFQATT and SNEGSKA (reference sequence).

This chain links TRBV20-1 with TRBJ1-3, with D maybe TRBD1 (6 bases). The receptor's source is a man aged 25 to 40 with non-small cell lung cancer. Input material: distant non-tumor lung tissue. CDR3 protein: CNTRDLGHNSGNTIYF. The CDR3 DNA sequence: TGCAATACTAGAGATTTGGGACACAACTCTGGAAACACCATATATTTT.